The present T cell receptor (beta chain) was sequenced within a study of T cells in Graves' hyperthyroidism and ophthalmopathy. This clonotype showed up just a few times. V was pared by 7 bases and J by 8 bases, with 20 bases between. In germline, CDR1 is SNHLY, CDR2 FYNNEI. The CDR3 is 14 amino acids. TCR beta CDR3 region amplification was performed from RNA transcripts. TCR CDR3 regions were first amplified by RT-PCR with HTBI primers. TCRdb passed the multiplex PCR reads through MiXCR, listing each CDR3 protein once. The data contain some 490,000 distinct CDR3 sequences, around a fifth of them singletons.

The sequence was collected from a woman in her 70s with Graves' ophthalmopathy. Sequenced material: blood. The chain links TRBV2 to TRBJ2-5, with D perhaps TRBD2 (7 bases). The CDR3 DNA reads as TGTGCCAGCATCCTGGGGGGGGCGATGGAAACCCAGTACTTC. Its protein product is CASILGGAMETQYF. Full variable domain (rest looked up from reference TRBV2 and TRBJ2-5): EPEVTQTPSHQVTQMGQEVILRCVPISNHLYFYWYRQILGQKVEFLVSFYNNEISEKSEIFDDQFSVERPDGSNFTLKIRSTKLEDSAMYFCASILGGAMETQYFGPGTRLLVL.